This T cell receptor (beta chain) was captured in a study of control samples from healthy donors and cancer patients. Between the trimmed V and J ends, which lost 5 bases and 3 bases, there was a span of 14 bases. This CDR3 region has 14 residues. Germline CDR1 and CDR2: MDHEN and SYDVKM. Some clones are missing from TCRdb's copy, which holds only in-frame ones; the method was immunoSEQ multiplex PCR. The data hold around 110,000 clones, with 80% to 90% observed a single time. Sample: PBMCs. V and J are TRBV28 and TRBJ2-7, with D possibly TRBD1 on 5 matching bases. The sequence was collected from a woman in her forties or fifties with colorectal cancer. CDR3 in DNA: TGTGCCAGCAGTCTCCCGACAGTAGGCTACGAGCAGTACTTC. It translates to CASSLPTVGYEQYF.